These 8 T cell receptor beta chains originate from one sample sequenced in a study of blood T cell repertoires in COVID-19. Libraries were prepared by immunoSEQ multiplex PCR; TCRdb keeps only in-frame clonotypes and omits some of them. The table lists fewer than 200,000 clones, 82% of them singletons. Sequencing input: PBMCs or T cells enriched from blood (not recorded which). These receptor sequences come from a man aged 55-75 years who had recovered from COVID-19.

The CDR3 coding sequence is TGTGCCAGCAGCTTAGAGGCCAGGGGGGACACAGATACGCAGTATTTT. This gives the protein CASSLEARGDTDTQYF. The chain joins TRBV7-2 to TRBJ2-3; D is possibly TRBD1 (7 bases). In germline, CDR1 is SGHTA, CDR2 FQGNSA. The CDR3 runs 16 residues. V was pared by 1 base and J by 2 bases, with 13 bases between.

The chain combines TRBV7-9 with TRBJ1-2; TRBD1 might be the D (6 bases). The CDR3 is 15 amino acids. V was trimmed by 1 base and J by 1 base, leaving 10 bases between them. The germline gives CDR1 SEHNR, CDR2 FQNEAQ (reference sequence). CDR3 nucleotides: TGTGCCAGCAGCTTAGGGACAGAATATAACTATGGCTACACCTTC. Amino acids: CASSLGTEYNYGYTF.

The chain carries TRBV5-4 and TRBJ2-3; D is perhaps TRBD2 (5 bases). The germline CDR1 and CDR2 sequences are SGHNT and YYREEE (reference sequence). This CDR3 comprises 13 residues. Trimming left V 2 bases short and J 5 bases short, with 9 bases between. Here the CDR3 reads CASSFVGEDTQYF. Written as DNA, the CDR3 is TGTGCCAGCAGCTTTGTCGGGGAAGATACGCAGTATTTT.

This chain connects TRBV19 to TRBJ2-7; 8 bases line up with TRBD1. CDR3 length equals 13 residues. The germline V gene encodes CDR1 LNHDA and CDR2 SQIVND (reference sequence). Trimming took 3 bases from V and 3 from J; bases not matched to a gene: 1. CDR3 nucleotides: TGTGCCAGTAGTATCACAGGGGGCTACGAGCAGTACTTC. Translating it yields CASSITGGYEQYF.

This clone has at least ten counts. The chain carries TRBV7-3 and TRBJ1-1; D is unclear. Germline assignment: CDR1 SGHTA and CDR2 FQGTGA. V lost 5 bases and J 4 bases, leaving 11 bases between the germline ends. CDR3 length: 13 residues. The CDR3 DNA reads TGTGCCAGCAGCCCCGAGGTCACCACTGAAGCTTTCTTT. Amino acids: CASSPEVTTEAFF.

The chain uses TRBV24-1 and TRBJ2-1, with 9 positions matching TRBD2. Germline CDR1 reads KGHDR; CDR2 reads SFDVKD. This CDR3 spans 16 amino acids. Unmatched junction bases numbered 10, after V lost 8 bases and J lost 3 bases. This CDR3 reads CATKDPTSGNYNEQFF. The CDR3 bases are TGTGCCACCAAAGATCCGACTAGCGGAAACTACAATGAGCAGTTCTTC.

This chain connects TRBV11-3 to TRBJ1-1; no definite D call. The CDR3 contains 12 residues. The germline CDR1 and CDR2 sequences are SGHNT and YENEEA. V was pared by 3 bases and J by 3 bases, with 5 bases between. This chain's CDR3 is CASSFRDTEAFF. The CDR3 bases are TGTGCCAGCAGCTTCCGGGACACTGAAGCTTTCTTT.

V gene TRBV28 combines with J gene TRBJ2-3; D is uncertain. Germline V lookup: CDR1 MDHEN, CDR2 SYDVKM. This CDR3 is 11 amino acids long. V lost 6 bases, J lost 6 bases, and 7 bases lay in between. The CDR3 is CASSLDDTQYF. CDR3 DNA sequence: TGTGCCAGCAGCCTAGATGATACGCAGTATTTT.